The entry below describes one T cell receptor beta chain. What it recognizes is unknown. TCRdb processed the reads anew with MiXCR; each CDR3 protein has one entry. The table shows 750 to 900 distinct CDR3 sequences, with 58% occurring only once. This specimen belongs to a study of regulatory T cells in long-lasting Graves disease. RNA extracted from PBMCs served as the sequencing template. The CDR3 runs 14 residues. V was pared by 5 bases and J by 2 bases, with 6 bases of the junction left unmatched. Germline loops: CDR1 DFQATT, CDR2 SNEGSKA (reference sequence). Study-level points and caveats: More public clonotypes were shared by persistent patients (around 2,800) than by new patients (roughly 910). TRBV28 was favored in persistent disease, as were TRBJ1-2 and TRBJ2-5.

The starting material was peripheral blood mononuclear cells (PBMCs), obtained with antithyroid drug treatment, in newly diagnosed or persistent Graves disease (not recorded which). J is TRBJ2-7 and V is TRBV20-1; 10 nucleotides line up with TRBD2. This receptor was identified in a female donor with Graves disease. DNA of the CDR3: TGCAGTGCTCAGCTGGGACTAGCGCCCTACGAGCAGTACTTC. Its protein is CSAQLGLAPYEQYF.